Each of the 21 T cell receptor beta chains below was sequenced from the same sample in a study of identifying expanded T cells in peripheral blood. The method was immunoSEQ multiplex PCR; TCRdb's version includes in-frame clones alone and lacks a portion of them. The data hold 100,000 to 150,000 clones, with 75% to 90% observed a single time. The sample taken for sequencing was blood. These receptors were obtained from a person aged 18-69 years in good health.

The chain combines TRBV5-4 with TRBJ2-3, with D unclear. Germline CDR1 is SGHNT and CDR2 is YYREEE (reference sequence). The CDR3 spans 12 residues. Trimming removed 2 bases from V and 3 bases from J, with 4 bases in between. DNA for the CDR3: TGTGCCAGCAGCTTAACGACAGATACGCAGTATTTT. This encodes CASSLTTDTQYF. Based on the CDR3 plus reference TRBV5-4 and TRBJ2-3, the full variable domain is ETGVTQSPTHLIKTRGQQVTLRCSSQSGHNTVSWYQQALGQGPQFIFQYYREEENGRGNFPPRFSGLQFPNYSSELNVNALELDDSALYLCASSLTTDTQYFGPGTRLTVL.

The chain employs TRBV6-5 and TRBJ2-7; 8 nucleotides align to TRBD2. CDR3 size: 11 residues. Germline V CDR1 and CDR2: MNHEY, SVGAGI. After removal of 6 bases from V and 6 bases from J, the junction contained 1 base not matched to a gene. The CDR3 region is CASRSGSEQYF. In DNA form, the CDR3 reads TGTGCCAGCAGAAGCGGGAGCGAGCAGTACTTC.

In its sample, this clone was seen a few times. The rearrangement joins TRBV2 to TRBJ2-5; 8 bases match TRBD1. The germline V gene has CDR1 SNHLY and CDR2 FYNNEI. The CDR3 loop spans 12 amino acids. After removal of 11 bases from V and 4 bases from J, the junction contained 6 bases not matched to a gene. The CDR3 DNA is TGTGCCGGGGGAGGACAGGGAGAGACCCAGTACTTC. Residues: CAGGGQGETQYF.

The chain combines TRBV10-3 with TRBJ1-5; D is unclear. The CDR3 length is 17 residues. CDR1 is ENHRY and CDR2 is SYGVKD in the germline V gene. The V and J ends lost 0 bases and 1 base respectively, with 13 bases between them. The CDR3 loop reads CAISESISGLSNQPQHF. The CDR3 region has the DNA TGTGCCATCAGTGAGTCGATCTCCGGGCTGAGCAATCAGCCCCAGCATTTT.

This CDR3 reads CASSLRVAGITDTQYF. CDR3 sequence (DNA): TGTGCCAGCAGCCTCAGGGTAGCGGGGATCACAGATACGCAGTATTTT. V usage is TRBV28 and J usage is TRBJ2-3; 8 bases align to TRBD2. CDR1 is MDHEN and CDR2 is SYDVKM in the germline V gene. CDR3 size: 16 residues. Trimming removed 6 bases from V and 2 bases from J; junction bases left unmatched: 10.

V usage is TRBV7-8 and J usage is TRBJ2-1, with 7 positions matching TRBD1. Germline CDR1 and CDR2: SGHVS and FQNEAQ. Trimming cost V 8 bases and J 4 bases; bases outside gene matches: 14. The CDR3 contains 16 residues. The CDR3 here is CASPPREGQQYNEQFF. The CDR3 DNA is TGTGCCAGCCCCCCCAGAGAGGGACAGCAATACAATGAGCAGTTCTTC.

This chain connects TRBV15 to TRBJ1-2; TRBD1 might be the D (5 bases). Trimming pared 0 bases from V and 8 bases from J, leaving 19 bases between. Per germline, CDR1 LNHNV and CDR2 YYDKDF (reference sequence). This CDR3 has 16 residues. The CDR3, as DNA: TGTGCCACCAGCAGAGAGGGGGTACGGCGTTTTTCGGGCTACACCTTC. Translated, it gives CATSREGVRRFSGYTF.

The V call is TRBV6-1, the J call TRBJ1-5, with TRBD1 identical over 9 bases. Germline-derived CDR1 and CDR2 are MNHNS and SASEGT. This CDR3 contains 13 residues. V lost 6 bases, J lost 6 bases, and 3 bases stayed unmatched. The CDR3 region has the DNA TGTGCCAGCAGCTGGGACAGGGCTCAGCCCCAGCATTTT. It yields the protein CASSWDRAQPQHF.

V and J are TRBV28 and TRBJ2-7; 11 nucleotides match TRBD2. Per the germline V gene, CDR1 is MDHEN and CDR2 is SYDVKM. V was pared by 4 bases and J by 8 bases, with 7 bases of the junction left unmatched. The CDR3 is 14 residues long. CDR3 sequence: CASSSGTSGQKQYF. The DNA of the CDR3 is TGTGCCAGCAGTTCCGGGACTAGCGGCCAAAAGCAGTACTTC.

The V gene is TRBV10-1, the J gene TRBJ2-1; 10 nucleotides line up with TRBD2. CDR3 length: 14 residues. Unmatched junction bases numbered 7, after V lost 5 bases and J lost 9 bases. Germline assignment: CDR1 WNHNN and CDR2 SYGVQD (reference sequence). The CDR3 region has the DNA TGCGCCAGCAGTCCTAGCGGGAGAATAGGTGAGCAGTTCTTC. Its translation is CASSPSGRIGEQFF.

V is TRBV7-2 and J is TRBJ2-1; D is possibly TRBD1 or TRBD2 (5 bases each). The CDR3 extends over 14 amino acids. Germline V CDR1 and CDR2: SGHTA, FQGNSA. V shed 5 bases and J shed 5 bases, with 13 bases lying between them. The CDR3 nucleotides are TGTGCCAGCAGCCGGGACCCCGCCGACAATGAGCAGTTCTTC. Amino acid sequence: CASSRDPADNEQFF.

The chain recombines TRBV2 with TRBJ1-4; 10 bases fit TRBD1. Germline lookup yields CDR1 SNHLY and CDR2 FYNNEI. CDR3 length: 15 amino acids. The trim removed 6 bases at V and 2 bases at J, leaving 3 bases unmatched. CDR3 DNA: TGTGCCAGCAGGGACAGGGGGATCACTAATGAAAAACTGTTTTTT. It specifies CASRDRGITNEKLFF.

This chain links TRBV11-2 with TRBJ2-7; 10 positions agree with TRBD2. The junction had 13 bases not matched to a gene; V was cut back by 5 bases and J by 6 bases. The germline gives CDR1 SGHAT, CDR2 FQNNGV. CDR3 length equals 16 residues. The chain's CDR3 is CASSLPGLAGVPEQYF. CDR3 in DNA: TGTGCCAGCAGCCTCCCCGGGCTAGCGGGAGTCCCCGAGCAGTACTTC.

The gene calls are TRBV6-6 and TRBJ1-6; D not resolved. The CDR3 loop spans 13 amino acids. Germline CDR1 is MNHNY and CDR2 is SVGAGI (reference sequence). V dropped 7 bases and J dropped 11 bases, with 15 bases sitting between them. The CDR3 sequence is CASISGPRAPLHF. The CDR3 nucleotides are TGTGCCAGCATCTCGGGTCCCCGGGCACCCCTCCACTTT.

The V gene is TRBV6-6, the J gene TRBJ2-7; D assignment may be TRBD1 or TRBD2 (6 bases each). The germline CDR1 and CDR2 sequences are MNHNY and SVGAGI (reference sequence). V dropped 8 bases and J dropped 0 bases, with 14 bases sitting between them. The CDR3 is made up of 14 amino acids. CDR3 protein: CASWGASDSYEQYF. CDR3 DNA sequence: TGTGCCAGCTGGGGGGCTAGCGACTCCTACGAGCAGTACTTC.

V and J are TRBV11-3 and TRBJ2-7; a possible D gene is TRBD1 (6 bases). Trimming pared 5 bases from V and 3 bases from J, leaving 11 bases between. CDR1 and CDR2 from the germline V gene are SGHNT and YENEEA. This CDR3 comprises 13 residues. For the CDR3, the DNA is TGTGCCAGCAGCCCGGACAGAGACTACGAGCAGTACTTC. Its translation: CASSPDRDYEQYF.

The CDR3 loop reads CASSLPGSYGYTF. In nucleotides, the CDR3 is TGCGCCAGCAGCTTGCCAGGATCCTATGGCTACACCTTC. V usage is TRBV5-1 and J usage is TRBJ1-2; D uncertain. The V end lost 1 base, the J end lost 4 bases, and 8 bases lay between the germline ends. This CDR3 is 13 amino acids long. Germline V lookup: CDR1 SGHRS, CDR2 YFSETQ.

The chain has TRBV6-6 and TRBJ1-1; maybe TRBD1 (5 bases). The germline gives CDR1 MNHNY, CDR2 SVGAGI (reference sequence). There are 13 residues in the CDR3. The V gene lost 0 bases and the J gene lost 6 bases, with 8 bases spanning the gap. CDR3 nucleotides: TGTGCCAGCAGTTACTCTAGGGGCGCTGAAGCTTTCTTT. It yields the protein CASSYSRGAEAFF.

The gene calls are TRBV20-1 and TRBJ2-7; perhaps TRBD2 as D (5 bases). The CDR3 extends over 11 amino acids. Germline lookup yields CDR1 DFQATT and CDR2 SNEGSKA (reference sequence). The V gene lost 6 bases and the J gene lost 3 bases, with 9 bases spanning the gap. Here the CDR3 reads CSAMGDYEQYF. CDR3 nucleotides: TGCAGTGCAATGGGAGACTACGAGCAGTACTTC.

This chain joins TRBV7-2 and TRBJ2-7, with 8 bases aligning to TRBD2. CDR3 length: 15 amino acids. With V trimmed by 5 bases and J by 6 bases, 12 bases remained unmatched. From germline, CDR1 is SGHTA and CDR2 FQGNSA. CDR3 DNA: TGTGCCAGCAGCATCACTACTAGCGGCAAAGGCGAGCAGTACTTC. Translation gives CASSITTSGKGEQYF.

V usage is TRBV28 and J usage is TRBJ2-3, with 8 nucleotides matching TRBD1. Germline assignment: CDR1 MDHEN and CDR2 SYDVKM. The junction had 9 bases not matched to a gene; V was cut back by 6 bases and J by 4 bases. This CDR3 comprises 15 residues. In DNA form, the CDR3 reads TGTGCCAGCAGGGCCCAGGGGGCAGGGGCAGATACGCAGTATTTT. It codes for CASRAQGAGADTQYF.